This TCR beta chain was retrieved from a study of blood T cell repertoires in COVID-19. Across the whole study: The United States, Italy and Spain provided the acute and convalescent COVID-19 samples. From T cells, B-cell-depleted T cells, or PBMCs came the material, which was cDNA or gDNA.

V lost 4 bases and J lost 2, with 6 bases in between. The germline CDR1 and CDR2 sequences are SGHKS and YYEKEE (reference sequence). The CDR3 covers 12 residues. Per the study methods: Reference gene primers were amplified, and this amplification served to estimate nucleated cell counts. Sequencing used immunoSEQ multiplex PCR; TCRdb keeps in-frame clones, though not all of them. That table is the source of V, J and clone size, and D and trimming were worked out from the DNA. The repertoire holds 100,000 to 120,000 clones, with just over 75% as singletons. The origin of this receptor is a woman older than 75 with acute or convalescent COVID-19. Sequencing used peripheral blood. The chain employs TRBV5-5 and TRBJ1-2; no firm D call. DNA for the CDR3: TGTGCCAGCAGCCTGGTAAACTATGGCTACACCTTC. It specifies CASSLVNYGYTF.